A single sample gave rise to the 9 T cell receptor beta chains below, sequenced in a study of blood T cell repertoires in COVID-19. Libraries were prepared by immunoSEQ multiplex PCR; TCRdb keeps only in-frame clonotypes and omits some of them. The sample lists 200,000 or so clones, 80% to 85% occurring once. The material sequenced was peripheral blood. These receptors were obtained from a human donor in a cohort sampled during active COVID-19.

This clone was seen a handful of times. The rearrangement joins TRBV15 to TRBJ1-5; the D gene is possibly TRBD1 (5 bases). The CDR3 spans 16 residues. V lost 0 bases and J lost 1, with 10 bases in between. The germline V gene encodes CDR1 LNHNV and CDR2 YYDKDF (reference sequence). The CDR3: CATSRDKGQSNQPQHF. CDR3 DNA sequence: TGTGCCACCAGCAGAGATAAGGGGCAAAGCAATCAGCCCCAGCATTTT.

There are a few counts of this clone. The chain uses TRBV27 and TRBJ2-3; 10 nucleotides line up with TRBD2. This CDR3 spans 14 amino acids. Germline lookup yields CDR1 MNHEY and CDR2 SMNVEV (reference sequence). Unmatched junction bases numbered 1, after V lost 6 bases and J lost 1 base. CDR3 region: CASRLAGGTDTQYF. The CDR3 DNA sequence: TGTGCCAGCAGGCTAGCGGGGGGCACAGATACGCAGTATTTT.

CDR3 nucleotide sequence: TGTGCCAGCAGCTTGAGTCCTGGGAGGGCCTACGAGCAGTACGTC. Protein: CASSLSPGRAYEQYV. The chain couples TRBV5-6 to TRBJ2-7, with 7 bases aligning to TRBD2. Looked up from germline, CDR1 is SGHDT and CDR2 is YYEEEE. After removal of 1 base from V and 2 bases from J, the junction contained 6 bases not matched to a gene. This CDR3 comprises 15 residues.

The chain recombines TRBV7-2 with TRBJ2-1; TRBD1 matches 8 bases. The CDR3 consists of 15 residues. Unmatched junction bases numbered 10, after V lost 5 bases and J lost 7 bases. Looked up from germline, CDR1 is SGHTA and CDR2 is FQGNSA. Here the CDR3 DNA reads TGTGCCAGCAGCATGGGACAGGCACTCGTTAATGAGCAGTTCTTC. Residues: CASSMGQALVNEQFF.

The chain carries TRBV6-6 and TRBJ1-5; D gene unclear. Per germline, CDR1 MNHNY and CDR2 SVGAGI (reference sequence). V was pared by 8 bases and J by 5 bases, with 13 bases between. This CDR3 is 13 amino acids long. CDR3 in amino acids: CASCQGRYQPQHF. The CDR3 coding sequence is TGTGCCAGCTGCCAAGGCAGGTATCAGCCCCAGCATTTT.

The rearrangement uses TRBV27 and TRBJ1-4, with D maybe TRBD1 (5 bases). The V end lost 7 bases, the J end lost 10 bases, and 16 bases lay between the germline ends. Germline CDR1 and CDR2: MNHEY and SMNVEV (reference sequence). The CDR3 spans 13 residues. CDR3 amino acids: CASMYYGGRKLFF. The CDR3 nucleotides are TGTGCCAGCATGTATTACGGGGGAAGAAAACTGTTTTTT.

For the CDR3, the DNA is TGTGCCAGCAGCACTAGGACAGGGGTAAAATCAGATACGCAGTATTTT. Its translation is CASSTRTGVKSDTQYF. J is TRBJ2-3 and V is TRBV7-9, with 9 bases fitting TRBD1. The germline gives CDR1 SEHNR, CDR2 FQNEAQ (reference sequence). This CDR3 comprises 16 residues. J lost 4 bases, V lost 5 bases, and 10 bases had no gene match.

This clone was picked up many times. The chain uses TRBV6-5 and TRBJ1-5, with no clear D. The CDR3 has 15 amino acids. In germline, CDR1 is MNHEY, CDR2 SVGAGI. Trimming left V 7 bases short and J 0 bases short, with 13 bases between. CDR3 amino acids: CASTPSADSNQPQHF. The CDR3 DNA sequence: TGTGCCAGCACTCCATCGGCGGATAGCAATCAGCCCCAGCATTTT.

The V call is TRBV29-1, the J call TRBJ2-5; no definite D call. CDR1 and CDR2 (germline): SQVTM, ANQGSEA. The V end lost 6 bases, the J end lost 4 bases, and 9 bases lay between the germline ends. This CDR3 has 11 residues. CDR3 bases: TGCAGCGTCCTCCCCAGAGAGACCCAGTACTTC. Translated: CSVLPRETQYF.